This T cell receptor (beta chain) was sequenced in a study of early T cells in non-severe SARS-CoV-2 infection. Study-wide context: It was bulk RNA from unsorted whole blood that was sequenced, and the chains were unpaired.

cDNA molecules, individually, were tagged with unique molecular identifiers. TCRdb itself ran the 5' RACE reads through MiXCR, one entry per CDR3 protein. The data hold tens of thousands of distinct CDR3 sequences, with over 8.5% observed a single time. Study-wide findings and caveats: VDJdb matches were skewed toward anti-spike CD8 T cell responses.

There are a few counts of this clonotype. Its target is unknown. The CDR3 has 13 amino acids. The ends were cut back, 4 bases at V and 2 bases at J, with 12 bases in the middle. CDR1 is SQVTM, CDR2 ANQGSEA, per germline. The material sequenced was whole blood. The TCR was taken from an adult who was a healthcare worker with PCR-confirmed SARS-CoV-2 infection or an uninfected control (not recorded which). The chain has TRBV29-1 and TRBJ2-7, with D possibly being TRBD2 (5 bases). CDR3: CSVAGFRPYEQYF. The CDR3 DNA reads TGCAGCGTTGCGGGGTTCAGGCCCTACGAGCAGTACTTC.